The clone carrying this T cell receptor beta chain was counted ten times or more. Its antigen is still unknown. The authors ran a second PCR of about 6 to 11 cycles using a sample-barcoded 5' primer and a J-beta primer mix. TCRdb re-called the 5' RACE reads with MiXCR, one entry per CDR3 protein. The sample has some 790,000 distinct CDR3 sequences; 29% are singletons. These data originate in a study of blood T cells in healthy people across ages. Trimming took 7 bases from V and 6 from J, leaving 21 bases between them. The CDR3 totals 16 residues. Study results and limitations: A strong correlation was seen between TCR beta diversity and naive T cell percentage. Donor CMV infection status was unknown, possibly confounding age-related changes in expanded clonotypes.

The TCR sequence derives from an elderly woman in good health. The chain has TRBV12-3 or TRBV12-4 and TRBJ2-2; D is possibly TRBD1 or TRBD2 (5 bases each). Sequencing was done on a sample of blood. CDR3 residues: CASIIGGKGPPGELFF. CDR3 DNA: TGTGCCAGCATCATTGGGGGAAAGGGTCCGCCCGGGGAGCTGTTTTTT.